These T cell receptor beta chains were read from a single sample in a study of technical replicates of blood from a handful of donors. Here immunoSEQ multiplex PCR was the method, and the copy in TCRdb shows in-frame clones only, minus some. The data contain about 83,000 clones, around 96% of them singletons. Sequencing was carried out using T cells isolated from PBMCs. All receptors come from a human donor in good health. Each CDR3 is given with its conserved first and last residue. The D gene is left open where the match is weak. Rows may omit the clone size; those that give it use once, few, many or a size class.

>-|TRBJ2-1|TRBV7-8|-
CASSSQGNEQFF
TGTGCCAGCAGTTCCCAGGGCAATGAGCAGTTCTTC
>-|TRBJ2-5|TRBV14|-
CASSPGGYQETQYF
TGTGCCAGCAGCCCCGGCGGCTACCAAGAGACCCAGTACTTC
>-|TRBJ2-7|TRBV27|-
CASNPRGVGYEQYF
TGTGCCAGCAACCCCAGGGGAGTCGGCTACGAGCAGTACTTC
>-|TRBJ1-1|TRBV27|TRBD1
CASSGDRAPMNTEAFF
TGTGCCAGCAGTGGTGACAGGGCCCCTATGAACACTGAAGCTTTCTTT
>-|TRBJ1-2|TRBV28|-
CASSVTGTPLGYGYTF
TGTGCCAGCAGCGTTACCGGGACACCTCTAGGATATGGCTACACCTTC
>-|TRBJ1-2|TRBV5-1|TRBD1
CASSLRQGPDYTF
TGCGCCAGCAGCCTAAGACAGGGGCCCGACTACACCTTC
>-|TRBJ2-7|TRBV10-3|TRBD1
CAISGTGMYYEQYF
TGTGCCATCAGCGGGACAGGGATGTACTACGAGCAGTACTTC
>once|TRBJ1-1|TRBV30|-
CAWSREGGTEAFF
TGTGCCTGGAGTCGGGAGGGTGGAACTGAAGCTTTCTTT
>once|TRBJ2-2|TRBV19|TRBD1
CASSVGQATGELFF
TGTGCCAGTAGCGTGGGACAGGCAACCGGGGAGCTGTTTTTT
>-|TRBJ1-1|TRBV30|-
CAWRSVLNTEAFF
TGTGCCTGGAGATCAGTCTTGAACACTGAAGCTTTCTTT
>-|TRBJ2-1|TRBV6-5|TRBD2
CASSYGARGGNNEQFF
TGTGCCAGCAGTTACGGGGCCCGGGGAGGGAACAATGAGCAGTTCTTC
>-|TRBJ2-7|TRBV6-1|TRBD1
CASSETRDRGRPPSYEQYF
TGTGCCAGCAGTGAAACCCGGGACAGGGGGCGACCCCCCTCCTACGAGCAGTACTTC
>-|TRBJ2-7|TRBV7-2|TRBD2
CASSSGLAGTYEQYF
TGTGCCAGCAGCTCGGGACTAGCGGGAACCTACGAGCAGTACTTC
>-|TRBJ2-3|TRBV15|TRBD2
CATSRDLSGGASDTQYF
TGTGCCACCAGCAGAGATCTAAGCGGGGGGGCCTCAGATACGCAGTATTTT
>-|TRBJ1-2|TRBV27|-
CASTSNWGGAGGYTF
TGTGCCAGCACATCAAACTGGGGAGGGGCGGGTGGCTACACCTTC
>-|TRBJ2-5|TRBV9|-
CASSVGRSQETQYF
TGTGCCAGCAGCGTAGGGCGGTCCCAAGAGACCCAGTACTTC
>-|TRBJ2-3|TRBV7-2|TRBD2
CASSLQPPGLAHTDTQYF
TGTGCCAGCAGCTTGCAACCGCCGGGACTAGCGCACACAGATACGCAGTATTTT
>once|TRBJ2-7|TRBV5-1|-
CASSFRGVDEQYF
TGCGCCAGCAGCTTTCGGGGTGTAGACGAGCAGTACTTC
>-|TRBJ2-3|TRBV5-1|TRBD2
CASSPRLAGDTDTQYF
TGCGCCAGCAGCCCCCGACTAGCGGGGGACACAGATACGCAGTATTTT
>-|TRBJ1-2|TRBV4-1|-
CASSQEGYEGGYTF
TGCGCCAGCAGCCAAGAGGGATACGAGGGTGGCTACACCTTC
>-|TRBJ2-5|TRBV6-6|-
CASSYRRKGQETQYF
TGTGCCAGCAGTTACCGTCGTAAGGGGCAAGAGACCCAGTACTTC
>-|TRBJ1-1|TRBV30|TRBD1
CAWSVQQGWAVNTEAFF
TGTGCCTGGAGTGTACAACAGGGGTGGGCAGTGAACACTGAAGCTTTCTTT
>-|TRBJ2-3|TRBV6-5|-
CASSLRNPGTDTQYF
TGTGCCAGCAGTTTGAGAAACCCAGGGACAGATACGCAGTATTTT
>-|TRBJ2-1|TRBV5-4|TRBD2
CASSPRTSGAYNEQFF
TGTGCCAGCAGCCCCCGGACTAGCGGGGCCTACAATGAGCAGTTCTTC
>once|TRBJ2-1|TRBV4-2|TRBD2
CASSQGSVAAGGHGNEQFF
TGTGCCAGCAGCCAAGGGTCGGTCGCAGCGGGAGGTCATGGAAATGAGCAGTTCTTC
>-|TRBJ2-5|TRBV7-7|-
CASSLGGATETQYF
TGTGCCAGCAGCTTGGGGGGGGCCACGGAGACCCAGTACTTC
>-|TRBJ1-1|TRBV14|-
CASSQGGRASTEAFF
TGTGCCAGCAGCCAAGGAGGGAGGGCAAGCACTGAAGCTTTCTTT
>-|TRBJ1-4|TRBV11-2|-
CASSLDVTRTNEKLFF
TGTGCCAGCAGCTTAGATGTGACAAGAACTAATGAAAAACTGTTTTTT
>-|TRBJ2-7|TRBV4-1|TRBD1
CASSQDAGGSYEQYF
TGCGCCAGCAGCCAAGACGCAGGGGGATCCTACGAGCAGTACTTC
>-|TRBJ2-2|TRBV7-8|-
CAILGGPNTGELFF
TGTGCCATCCTGGGGGGGCCGAACACCGGGGAGCTGTTTTTT
>-|TRBJ1-1|TRBV30|-
CAWTPDRLRAAEAFF
TGTGCCTGGACTCCAGACAGGCTCCGGGCGGCTGAAGCTTTCTTT
>-|TRBJ2-7|TRBV5-1|-
CASSTGLSGYEQYF
TGCGCCAGCAGCACAGGACTTAGCGGCTACGAGCAGTACTTC
>-|TRBJ2-5|TRBV7-9|-
CASNGETQYF
TGTGCCAGCAACGGGGAGACCCAGTACTTC
>-|TRBJ2-2|TRBV29-1|TRBD1
CSVTGGNTGELFF
TGCAGCGTTACAGGGGGGAACACCGGGGAGCTGTTTTTT
>-|TRBJ2-2|TRBV11-2|TRBD2
CASSSQWAGGPPGELFF
TGTGCCAGCAGCTCCCAATGGGCGGGAGGGCCTCCCGGGGAGCTGTTTTTT
>-|TRBJ2-2|TRBV15|TRBD2
CATSRGGASNTGELFF
TGTGCCACCAGCCGGGGGGGAGCCTCGAACACCGGGGAGCTGTTTTTT
>-|TRBJ2-1|TRBV5-1|-
CASSLGTPFYNEQFF
TGCGCCAGCAGCTTAGGGACTCCCTTCTACAATGAGCAGTTCTTC
>-|TRBJ2-7|TRBV19|-
CASSIGEAYEQYF
TGTGCCAGTAGTATCGGGGAAGCCTACGAGCAGTACTTC
>-|TRBJ1-1|TRBV27|TRBD1
CASSRDRGNTEAFF
TGTGCCAGCAGTCGGGACAGGGGGAACACTGAAGCTTTCTTT
>-|TRBJ1-2|TRBV4-1|-
CASSQEWGGYGYTF
TGCGCCAGCAGCCAAGAATGGGGGGGGTATGGCTACACCTTC
>-|TRBJ1-2|TRBV6-5|TRBD1
CAARRTGASWGYTF
TGTGCCGCCCGCCGGACAGGGGCTTCTTGGGGCTACACCTTC
>-|TRBJ2-7|TRBV5-8|TRBD1
CASSPYPGQGTNEQYF
TGTGCCAGCAGCCCGTATCCGGGACAGGGGACCAACGAGCAGTACTTC
>-|TRBJ1-1|TRBV7-7|-
CASSLAEGAEAFF
TGTGCTAGCAGCTTAGCGGAAGGGGCTGAAGCTTTCTTT
>-|TRBJ2-7|TRBV19|-
CASTLKAGLNEQYF
TGTGCCAGTACCCTGAAAGCGGGCCTTAACGAGCAGTACTTC
>-|TRBJ2-1|TRBV28|-
CASSFLVREQFF
TGTGCCAGCAGTTTTCTAGTTCGGGAGCAGTTCTTC
>-|TRBJ2-7|TRBV11-2|TRBD1
CASSFVTGGWYEQYF
TGTGCCAGCAGCTTCGTGACAGGGGGCTGGTACGAGCAGTACTTC
>-|TRBJ1-4|TRBV5-5|TRBD1
CASSLGDRSEEKLFF
TGTGCCAGCAGCTTGGGGGACAGGAGTGAAGAAAAACTGTTTTTT
>-|TRBJ2-7|TRBV27|-
CASRDTRLMEQYF
TGTGCCAGCAGGGACACGCGATTAATGGAGCAGTACTTC